These 13 T cell receptor beta chains came from one sample sequenced in a study of sequential checkpoint blockade in melanoma. The table came from immunoSEQ multiplex PCR; TCRdb's copy has only in-frame clones and leaves some out. The data show roughly 950 clones, around a quarter seen once. The sample's treatment: randomized to nivolumab then ipilimumab (arm A) or the reverse (arm B). The sample here was tumor tissue (inferred from file names), taken from a patient given nivolumab and ipilimumab in sequence. The receptors shown here come from a human donor with melanoma.

This clone has just a few counts. The V and J genes are TRBV11-3 and TRBJ2-5; possibly TRBD1 for D (5 bases). The CDR3 is 16 amino acids. The V gene lost 3 bases and the J gene lost 2 bases, with 16 bases spanning the gap. Germline V gene lookup returns CDR1 SGHNT and CDR2 YENEEA. The CDR3 sequence is CASSFKEAGLQETQYF. In DNA form, the CDR3 reads TGTGCCAGCAGCTTTAAAGAGGCAGGGTTACAAGAGACCCAGTACTTC.

This clone was seen a few times. V usage is TRBV4-1 and J usage is TRBJ1-6, with D unclear. The germline V gene has CDR1 MGHRA and CDR2 YSYEKL. Trimming pared 7 bases from V and 7 bases from J, leaving 14 bases between. The CDR3 has 14 amino acids. The DNA for the CDR3 is TGCGCCAGCACCGGGGTCCTTTCGAATTCACCCCTCCACTTT. It yields the protein CASTGVLSNSPLHF.

This clone was picked up a small number of times. The chain couples TRBV11-3 to TRBJ2-1; 14 positions agree with TRBD2. CDR1 and CDR2 (germline): SGHNT, YENEEA. V trimming: 4 bases; J trimming: 4 bases; junction bases outside the gene matches: 6. The CDR3 is made up of 17 amino acids. CDR3 amino acids: CASSSGLAGDQYNEQFF. Here the CDR3 DNA reads TGTGCCAGCAGCTCGGGACTAGCGGGGGACCAATACAATGAGCAGTTCTTC.

The V and J genes are TRBV19 and TRBJ2-3; D might be TRBD2 (6 bases). Between the trimmed V and J ends, which lost 6 bases and 3 bases, there was a span of 13 bases. From germline, CDR1 is LNHDA and CDR2 SQIVND (reference sequence). The CDR3 runs to 14 residues. The CDR3: CASSSPGVTDTQYF. As DNA, the CDR3 is TGTGCCAGTAGCTCCCCGGGGGTAACAGATACGCAGTATTTT. Combining the CDR3 with reference TRBV19 and TRBJ2-3 gives the whole variable domain DGGITQSPKYLFRKEGQNVTLSCEQNLNHDAMYWYRQDPGQGLRLIYYSQIVNDFQKGDIAEGYSVSREKKESFPLTVTSAQKNPTAFYLCASSSPGVTDTQYFGPGTRLTVL.

This clone appeared a few times. This chain's CDR3 is CASSQDNIRGTSGTDTQYF. In nucleotides, the CDR3 is TGCGCCAGCAGCCAAGATAACATCCGGGGGACTAGCGGTACAGATACGCAGTATTTT. The chain has TRBV4-1 and TRBJ2-3; the match to TRBD2 covers 11 bases. Germline CDR1 MGHRA, CDR2 YSYEKL. V was clipped by 0 bases and J by 3 bases; unmatched bases: 11. The CDR3 has 19 amino acids.

The chain joins TRBV11-3 to TRBJ2-7; 9 bases fit TRBD1. This CDR3 is 14 amino acids long. Per the germline V gene, CDR1 is SGHNT and CDR2 is YENEEA. After removal of 5 bases from V and 3 bases from J, the junction contained 5 bases not matched to a gene. CDR3 DNA: TGTGCCAGCAGCAAACCGGGACAGGGCTACGAGCAGTACTTC. Its protein product is CASSKPGQGYEQYF.

This sequence joins TRBV18 and TRBJ1-6; D is perhaps TRBD1 (6 bases). This CDR3 has 16 residues. The germline gives CDR1 KGHSH, CDR2 LQKENI. V lost 1 base to trimming and J lost 6 bases, with 13 bases between them. In DNA form, the CDR3 reads TGTGCCAGCTCACCACTTCCCCCCAGGGGTAATTCACCCCTCCACTTT. Translating it yields CASSPLPPRGNSPLHF. The complete variable domain, with remaining parts taken from reference TRBV18 and TRBJ1-6, reads NAGVMQNPRHLVRRRGQEARLRCSPMKGHSHVYWYRQLPEEGLKFMVYLQKENIIDESGMPKERFSAEFPKEGPSILRIQQVVRGDSAAYFCASSPLPPRGNSPLHFGNGTRLTVT.

The chain links TRBV2 to TRBJ1-6; D is undetermined. Trimming removed 6 bases at V and 7 bases at J, with 7 bases between. The V gene's germline CDR1 is SNHLY and CDR2 FYNNEI. The CDR3 is 12 residues long. CDR3 amino acids: CASRRLNSPLHF. In DNA form, the CDR3 reads TGTGCCAGCAGGAGGTTGAATTCACCCCTCCACTTT.

The chain employs TRBV29-1 and TRBJ2-2; D tentatively fits TRBD1 or TRBD2 (6 bases each). Germline V gene sequence: CDR1 SQVTM, CDR2 ANQGSEA. V lost 4 bases to trimming and J lost 0 bases, with 9 bases between them. This CDR3 spans 14 amino acids. The CDR3 DNA follows: TGCAGCGTTGGTGGGGGGCCGAACACCGGGGAGCTGTTTTTT. It translates to CSVGGGPNTGELFF.

The chain has TRBV6-8 and TRBJ1-4, with D unresolved. CDR3 length equals 13 residues. CDR1 and CDR2 from the germline V gene are MNHGY and SAAAGT. Trimming shortened V by 8 bases and J by 8 bases, and 15 bases separated the two germline ends. CDR3 amino acids: CASGAGPGEKLFF. In DNA, the CDR3 is TGTGCCAGCGGCGCGGGCCCCGGCGAAAAACTGTTTTTT.

The gene calls are TRBV19 and TRBJ1-6, with D uncertain. The CDR3 runs to 13 residues. The germline V and J ends were trimmed by 3 bases and 9 bases, with 9 bases remaining between them. Germline V gives CDR1 LNHDA, CDR2 SQIVND (reference sequence). This CDR3 is CASSMGGRSPLHF. The DNA for the CDR3 is TGTGCCAGTAGTATGGGTGGCCGTTCACCCCTCCACTTT.

The V and J genes are TRBV29-1 and TRBJ1-2, with 9 positions matching TRBD1. The V segment lost 6 bases and the J segment 4 bases; nucleotides outside the gene matches: 6. The CDR3 is 13 residues long. Germline V gives CDR1 SQVTM, CDR2 ANQGSEA. The CDR3 spells CSVVTDRGYGYTF. CDR3 bases: TGCAGCGTGGTGACGGACAGGGGCTATGGCTACACCTTC.

This clone is categorized as medium-sized. The rearrangement joins TRBV6-8 to TRBJ1-2; 9 bases are shared with TRBD1. Germline CDR1 MNHGY, CDR2 SAAAGT. CDR3 length: 13 residues. J was trimmed by 4 bases and V by 6 bases; bases with no gene match: 3. The CDR3 loop reads CASRGQGRYGYTF. As DNA, the CDR3 is TGTGCCAGCAGGGGACAGGGCCGCTATGGCTACACCTTC.